These T cell receptor beta chains were read from a single sample in a study of blood T cell repertoires in COVID-19. Sequencing was performed with immunoSEQ multiplex PCR; in TCRdb, only in-frame clones are kept and a portion is missing. This sample yields about 300,000 clones, of which around nine tenths are seen a single time; less than 3% belongs to the top ten. Sequenced: PBMCs or T cells enriched from blood (not recorded which). The origin of the receptors is a woman in her forties or fifties who had been exposed to COVID-19. CDR3s include the opening cysteine and the closing phenylalanine or tryptophan. A D gene is named only where the DNA matches it firmly. Clone size is shown for a subset of rows, as once, few, many or a class of expanded clone.

CDR3: CASSPRGTGAYGYTF
DNA: TGTGCCAGCAGTCCGAGGGGGACAGGGGCCTATGGCTACACCTTC
size: once
length: 15
V: TRBV6-5
D: TRBD1
J: TRBJ1-2

CDR3: CATSDSRSGGAQYF
DNA: TGTGCCACCAGTGATTCAAGGAGCGGGGGGGCGCAATACTTC
size: once
length: 14
V: TRBV24-1
D: TRBD2
J: TRBJ2-7

CDR3: CASSLWSGQETQYF
DNA: TGTGCCAGCAGTTTATGGTCGGGCCAAGAGACCCAGTACTTC
size: NA
length: 14
V: TRBV27
D: NA
J: TRBJ2-5

CDR3: CSVASPGLSRYGYTF
DNA: TGCAGCGTTGCCTCCCCGGGACTCTCTCGATATGGCTACACCTTC
size: NA
length: 15
V: TRBV29-1
D: NA
J: TRBJ1-2

CDR3: CAWSLTEAFF
DNA: TGTGCCTGGAGTCTAACTGAAGCTTTCTTT
size: few
length: 10
V: TRBV30
D: NA
J: TRBJ1-1

CDR3: CASSIDHSTGSNSPLHF
DNA: TGTGCCAGTAGTATAGATCACTCGACAGGGAGTAATTCACCCCTCCACTTT
size: NA
length: 17
V: TRBV19
D: TRBD1
J: TRBJ1-6

CDR3: CASSLEGQGNTEAFF
DNA: TGTGCCAGCAGCTTGGAGGGACAGGGGAACACTGAAGCTTTCTTT
size: NA
length: 15
V: TRBV7-9
D: TRBD1
J: TRBJ1-1

CDR3: CASSEGHVDTIYF
DNA: TGCGCCAGCAGTGAAGGACACGTGGACACCATATATTTT
size: NA
length: 13
V: TRBV10-2
D: NA
J: TRBJ1-3

CDR3: CASSLGSGGAPYEQYF
DNA: TGCGCCAGCAGCTTAGGGAGCGGGGGGGCCCCCTACGAGCAGTACTTC
size: NA
length: 16
V: TRBV5-1
D: TRBD2
J: TRBJ2-7

CDR3: CASSLARKRQGNEQFF
DNA: TGCGCCAGCAGCTTGGCCCGGAAAAGACAGGGCAATGAGCAGTTCTTC
size: NA
length: 16
V: TRBV5-1
D: TRBD1
J: TRBJ2-1

CDR3: CASSLGRRYNEQFF
DNA: TGTGCCAGCAGCTTAGGTCGGAGGTACAATGAGCAGTTCTTC
size: NA
length: 14
V: TRBV13
D: NA
J: TRBJ2-1

CDR3: CASSYLSNTEAFF
DNA: TGTGCCAGCAGTTACCTTTCTAATACTGAAGCTTTCTTT
size: once
length: 13
V: TRBV6-5
D: NA
J: TRBJ1-1

CDR3: CAISDKRGSSYNEQFF
DNA: TGTGCCATCAGTGATAAGCGGGGCAGCTCCTACAATGAGCAGTTCTTC
size: NA
length: 16
V: TRBV10-3
D: TRBD2
J: TRBJ2-1

CDR3: CASSEGTDNEQFF
DNA: TGTGCCAGCAGTGAAGGGACAGACAATGAGCAGTTCTTC
size: NA
length: 13
V: TRBV2
D: NA
J: TRBJ2-1

CDR3: CASSFYNEKLFF
DNA: TGTGCCAGCAGTTTCTATAATGAAAAACTGTTTTTT
size: NA
length: 12
V: TRBV12-3/TRBV12-4
D: NA
J: TRBJ1-4

CDR3: CASSKHPRGVGEQFF
DNA: TGTGCCAGCAGCAAACATCCGCGGGGGGTGGGTGAGCAGTTCTTC
size: NA
length: 15
V: TRBV21-1
D: NA
J: TRBJ2-1

CDR3: CASSETSGKGETQYF
DNA: TGTGCCAGCAGCGAAACTAGCGGAAAGGGGGAGACCCAGTACTTC
size: NA
length: 15
V: TRBV3-1/TRBV3-2
D: TRBD2
J: TRBJ2-5

CDR3: CASSQAGRVYEQYF
DNA: TGCGCCAGCAGCCAAGCTGGCAGGGTCTACGAGCAGTACTTC
size: once
length: 14
V: TRBV4-1
D: NA
J: TRBJ2-7

CDR3: CASGLGRVNTEAFF
DNA: TGTGCCAGTGGGCTGGGGAGGGTGAACACTGAAGCTTTCTTT
size: NA
length: 14
V: TRBV19
D: NA
J: TRBJ1-1

CDR3: CASSLEGQTLLNTEAFF
DNA: TGCGCCAGCAGCTTGGAAGGACAGACCCTATTGAACACTGAAGCTTTCTTT
size: NA
length: 17
V: TRBV5-1
D: NA
J: TRBJ1-1

CDR3: CASRIGTQEWEEAFF
DNA: TGTGCCAGCAGGATTGGGACACAAGAATGGGAGGAAGCTTTCTTT
size: NA
length: 15
V: TRBV21-1
D: NA
J: TRBJ1-1